This is a list of T cell receptor beta chains from one sample in a study of blood T cell repertoires in COVID-19. Here immunoSEQ multiplex PCR was the method, and the copy in TCRdb shows in-frame clones only, minus some. The sample lists roughly 250,000 clones; around 87% were seen once. Sequencing was carried out using PBMCs or T cells enriched from blood (not recorded which). The receptors originated from a woman aged 50 to 60 who had recovered from COVID-19. CDR3s include the opening cysteine and the closing phenylalanine or tryptophan. The D gene is left open where the match is weak. Rows may omit the clone size; those that give it use once, few, many or a size class.

j_call d_call clone_size v_call cdr3_nt cdr3_aa
TRBJ2-1 - few TRBV3-1/TRBV3-2 TGTGCCAGCAGCCAAGATTTCTATGCCCCTGAGCAGTTCTTC CASSQDFYAPEQFF
TRBJ2-2 - - TRBV5-1 TGCGCCAGCAGCCTGAGGGTTACCGGGGAGCTGTTTTTT CASSLRVTGELFF
TRBJ2-4 TRBD1 - TRBV2 TGTGCCAGCCCGCGAGGGACAGTAGCCAAAAACATTCAGTACTTC CASPRGTVAKNIQYF
TRBJ1-2 TRBD1 - TRBV5-1 TGCGCCAGCAGCATGGACAGGGGCTATGGCTACACCTTC CASSMDRGYGYTF
TRBJ2-7 - - TRBV5-4 TGTGCCAGCAGCTTCAGGGACTCCTACGAGCAGTACTTC CASSFRDSYEQYF
TRBJ2-3 - - TRBV7-9 TGTGCCAGCAGCGTTACTAGCACAGATACGCAGTATTTT CASSVTSTDTQYF
TRBJ2-2 TRBD2 - TRBV4-1 TGCGCCAGCAGCCAACTAGCGGGAGCCCCCGGGGAGCTGTTTTTT CASSQLAGAPGELFF
TRBJ2-3 TRBD1 - TRBV6-5 TGTGCCAGCAACCTGGGACAGGGAGGAGGAGATACGCAGTATTTT CASNLGQGGGDTQYF
TRBJ2-7 TRBD1 few TRBV27 TGTGCCAGTAGACAGGGTAGCGAGCAGTACTTC CASRQGSEQYF
TRBJ2-1 TRBD1 - TRBV18 TGTGCCAGCTCACCAGTGGGGACAGGGGGGACCTACAATGAGCAGTTCTTC CASSPVGTGGTYNEQFF
TRBJ1-1 - once TRBV12-3/TRBV12-4 TGTGCCAGCAGTTGGGGGGAGAACACTGAAGCTTTCTTT CASSWGENTEAFF
TRBJ2-7 TRBD1 - TRBV6-6 TGTGCCACGAACAGGGGCTTGGGCGAGCAGTACTTC CATNRGLGEQYF
TRBJ1-4 - - TRBV4-2 TGTGCCAGCAGCCCCGCTGGCAGGTTTGGTAATAGGGGAAAACTGTTTTTT CASSPAGRFGNRGKLFF
TRBJ1-2 - - TRBV10-3 TGTGCCACCCAGATATCGGGACAAAACTATGGCTACACCTTC CATQISGQNYGYTF
TRBJ1-1 TRBD1 - TRBV18 TGTGCCAGCTCACCAAGTACAGGGGGCTTGTTTATGAACACTGAAGCTTTCTTT CASSPSTGGLFMNTEAFF
TRBJ2-4 - - TRBV18 TGTGCCAGCTCATCAACCTCGGGGAACATTCAGTACTTC CASSSTSGNIQYF
TRBJ1-3 - - TRBV7-8 TGTGCCAGCAGCTTAGTGGGGCAGTTTTCTGGAAACACCATATATTTT CASSLVGQFSGNTIYF
TRBJ1-1 TRBD1 - TRBV7-2 TGTGCCAGCAGCTTAGTTTCAGGGGGGATCACTGAAGCTTTCTTT CASSLVSGGITEAFF
TRBJ2-7 TRBD1 - TRBV28 TGTGCCAGCAGCATTACCGGGACAGGGGGCTACGAGCAGTACTTC CASSITGTGGYEQYF
TRBJ1-3 - - TRBV4-3 TGCGCCAGCAGCCAAGATTTTTCAGGGGTCGGAAACACCATATATTTT CASSQDFSGVGNTIYF
TRBJ2-5 TRBD1 once TRBV3-1/TRBV3-2 TGTGCCAGCCGGGGGACAGGGCTGGCCCAGTACTTC CASRGTGLAQYF
TRBJ2-1 TRBD2 - TRBV5-1 TGCGCCAGCAGCTTGGCCGAGGCGGGAGAAGACACTGAGCAGTTCTTC CASSLAEAGEDTEQFF
TRBJ1-2 TRBD1 few TRBV5-1 TGCGCCAGCAGCTTAACACCGGGACAGCTGAACTATGGCTACACCTTC CASSLTPGQLNYGYTF
TRBJ1-3 - - TRBV6-5 TGTGCCAGCAAAACAACTGGAAACACCATATATTTT CASKTTGNTIYF
TRBJ2-1 TRBD1 - TRBV28 TGTGCCACTCGTCCCCCGGGACAGCCTTACAATGAGCAGTTCTTC CATRPPGQPYNEQFF
TRBJ1-5 - few TRBV28 TGTGCCAGCAGTTTTTTGCGGAATCAGCCCCAGCATTTT CASSFLRNQPQHF
TRBJ2-1 TRBD2 - TRBV7-7 TGTGCTAGCAGCTTAGACCTAGCGGGAGACAATGAGCAGTTCTTC CASSLDLAGDNEQFF
TRBJ1-1 - - TRBV5-1 TGCGCCAGCAGCTTGGGAACAGGGAGGGGGAACACTGAAGCTTTCTTT CASSLGTGRGNTEAFF
TRBJ2-7 TRBD2 - TRBV7-9 TGTGCCAGCAGCTTGGGGGGGGGCTCCTACGAGCAGTACTTC CASSLGGGSYEQYF
TRBJ1-1 - - TRBV12-3/TRBV12-4 TGTGCCAGCGGAACACAGGGGAACACTGAAGCTTTCTTT CASGTQGNTEAFF
TRBJ2-7 TRBD2 - TRBV5-4 TGTGCCAGCAGCCAACTAGCGGGAGTCAACGAGCAGTACTTC CASSQLAGVNEQYF
TRBJ1-1 TRBD1 - TRBV9 TGTGCCAGCAGCGTCGGGACAGGTTCTTTAGGAACGAATGAAGCTTTCTTT CASSVGTGSLGTNEAFF
TRBJ2-7 - - TRBV19 TGTGCCAGTAGACCGAATTGGGGGCAGGGTAACGAGCAGTACTTC CASRPNWGQGNEQYF
TRBJ2-2 - - TRBV9 TGTGCCAGCAGCGTAGATGGCAGGGGCGCCGGGGAGCTGTTTTTT CASSVDGRGAGELFF
TRBJ2-1 - - TRBV28 TGTGCCAGCTTGAGAGCACTAAGCTCCTACAATGAGCAGTTCTTC CASLRALSSYNEQFF
TRBJ2-7 TRBD2 - TRBV7-2 TGTGCCAGCAGCAAAGATACGGGACTAGCGGGGACCTACGAGCAGTACTTC CASSKDTGLAGTYEQYF
TRBJ2-5 TRBD2 - TRBV9 TGTGCCAGCAGCAGAGAGGGAGGGAAGACCCAGTACTTC CASSREGGKTQYF
TRBJ1-3 - - TRBV6-5 TGTGCCAGCAGGCAACCCCAGGGATCTGGAAACACCATATATTTT CASRQPQGSGNTIYF
TRBJ2-3 - - TRBV20-1 TGCAGTGCTAGTTTGGACTCCCAAACCACAGATACGCAGTATTTT CSASLDSQTTDTQYF
TRBJ2-1 - - TRBV7-9 TGTGCCAGCAGCTCTCAGGTCGTCGTGAGCTCCTACAATGAGCAGTTCTTC CASSSQVVVSSYNEQFF
TRBJ2-5 TRBD2 once TRBV29-1 TGCAGCGTGGGGAGCGGGGAGTGGGGGGAGACCCAGTACTTC CSVGSGEWGETQYF
TRBJ2-7 TRBD1 - TRBV29-1 TGCAGCGTAACAGGGGCGAGTGGTTACGAGCAGTACTTC CSVTGASGYEQYF
TRBJ1-5 TRBD1 - TRBV15 TGTGCCACCAGCAGAGACCCTGCTGACAGGGAAGTATTGCCCCAGCATTTT CATSRDPADREVLPQHF
TRBJ2-2 - - TRBV6-5 TGTGCCGGTCAGCGCGCTTTGAACACCGGGGAGCTGTTTTTT CAGQRALNTGELFF
TRBJ1-1 - - TRBV28 TGTGCCAGCAGTTTATTACCAGGGCCCATTCGAGCTTTCTTT CASSLLPGPIRAFF
TRBJ1-2 TRBD1 - TRBV28 TGTGCCAGCAGTCCCTGGGGACAGGGGGAGAACTATGGCTACACCTTC CASSPWGQGENYGYTF
TRBJ1-1 - - TRBV9 TGTGCCAGCAGCGCAGGACAGAACTTCCCTGAAGCTTTCTTT CASSAGQNFPEAFF
TRBJ1-1 - - TRBV30 TGTGCCTGGACCTCGGGGGGGAGCGCTGAAGCTTTCTTT CAWTSGGSAEAFF
TRBJ1-6 TRBD1 - TRBV2 TGTGCCAGCAGGACACAGGGGATAGGCTCACCCCTCCACTTT CASRTQGIGSPLHF
TRBJ2-1 TRBD2 - TRBV6-4 TGTGCCAGCAGTGACGGGACTAGCGGGGGGGAGTTCTTC CASSDGTSGGEFF
TRBJ2-3 - - TRBV3-1/TRBV3-2 TGTGCCAGCAGCCACACAAAGGCGAAGCGGGGCACAGATACGCAGTATTTT CASSHTKAKRGTDTQYF
TRBJ1-3 - - TRBV3-1/TRBV3-2 TGTGCCAGCAGCCCTAGTATTAGAAACACCATATATTTT CASSPSIRNTIYF
TRBJ2-1 TRBD2 - TRBV7-6 TGTGCCAGCAGCTTAGTACCGGGACTAGGAGGGGATGTTGAGCAGTTCTTC CASSLVPGLGGDVEQFF
TRBJ2-3 - once TRBV11-2 TGTGCCAGCACCTATAACGGAGATACGCAGTATTTT CASTYNGDTQYF
TRBJ1-2 TRBD1 - TRBV5-8 TGTGCCAGCAGATCCGGGACAGTATCGTTACTAGCTAACTATGGCTACACCTTC CASRSGTVSLLANYGYTF